Below, 7 T cell receptor beta chains from the same sample are listed, as sequenced in a study of T cell repertoires in ileal Crohn's disease. Produced via immunoSEQ multiplex PCR; TCRdb's table is partial and in-frame only. The table lists approximately 8,200 clones, roughly 96% of them singletons. Sequences were obtained from ileal tissue. The receptors were sampled from an adult with Crohn's disease.

The rearrangement uses TRBV25-1 and TRBJ1-2; a weak D match, TRBD1 (5 bases). The CDR3 is 12 residues long. The germline V and J ends were trimmed by 8 bases and 6 bases, with 13 bases remaining between them. Per the germline V gene, CDR1 is MGHDK and CDR2 is SYGVNS. For the CDR3, the DNA is TGTGCCAGCCGGGGGAGGTGGGATGGCTACACCTTC. It encodes CASRGRWDGYTF.

This sequence joins TRBV6-5 and TRBJ1-1; no reliable D call. Germline V gene data show CDR1 as MNHEY and CDR2 as SVGAGI. CDR3 length: 11 amino acids. V was clipped by 4 bases and J by 10 bases, with 10 bases between them. The CDR3 loop reads CASSSAVGAFF. The CDR3 region has the DNA TGTGCCAGCAGTTCCGCCGTCGGAGCTTTCTTT.

The genes are TRBV19 and TRBJ2-6; no clear D gene. This CDR3 comprises 16 residues. Trimming removed 2 bases from V and 0 bases from J, with 8 bases in between. Germline loops: CDR1 LNHDA, CDR2 SQIVND (reference sequence). CDR3 DNA sequence: TGTGCCAGTAGTATACAAGAGTACTCTGGGGCCAACGTCCTGACTTTC. The encoded protein is CASSIQEYSGANVLTF. Based on the CDR3 plus reference TRBV19 and TRBJ2-6, the full variable domain is DGGITQSPKYLFRKEGQNVTLSCEQNLNHDAMYWYRQDPGQGLRLIYYSQIVNDFQKGDIAEGYSVSREKKESFPLTVTSAQKNPTAFYLCASSIQEYSGANVLTFGAGSRLTVL.

The V and J genes are TRBV28 and TRBJ1-5, with 8 bases lining up with TRBD1. V lost 3 bases, J lost 6 bases, and 10 bases stayed unmatched. Germline assignment: CDR1 MDHEN and CDR2 SYDVKM. The CDR3 runs to 16 residues. The CDR3 loop is CASSLGGSGGRQPQHF. The CDR3 nucleotides read TGTGCCAGCAGTTTGGGTGGGTCAGGGGGCCGTCAGCCCCAGCATTTT. Full variable domain (missing parts from reference TRBV28 and TRBJ1-5): DVKVTQSSRYLVKRTGEKVFLECVQDMDHENMFWYRQDPGLGLRLIYFSYDVKMKEKGDIPEGYSVSREKKERFSLILESASTNQTSMYLCASSLGGSGGRQPQHFGDGTRLSIL.

The chain is built from TRBV2 and TRBJ1-1, with D possibly being TRBD1 (5 bases). The CDR3 loop spans 14 amino acids. V gave up 8 bases and J gave up 0 bases, with 13 bases separating them. Germline V gene data show CDR1 as SNHLY and CDR2 as FYNNEI. CDR3 in amino acids: CASAVGGLNTEAFF. The CDR3 bases are TGTGCCAGCGCCGTCGGGGGGTTGAACACTGAAGCTTTCTTT.

The chain employs TRBV4-1 and TRBJ1-4; maybe TRBD1 (5 bases). Trimming removed 1 base at V and 7 bases at J, with 19 bases between. The CDR3 runs 17 residues. Germline V lookup: CDR1 MGHRA, CDR2 YSYEKL. The CDR3 coding sequence is TGCGCCAGCAGCCAAGGGGGTCGATACGGAGACAGTGAAAAACTGTTTTTT. Protein sequence: CASSQGGRYGDSEKLFF.

The chain recombines TRBV5-1 with TRBJ1-4, with no clear D. Per germline, CDR1 SGHRS and CDR2 YFSETQ. CDR3 length: 14 amino acids. The V gene lost 4 bases and the J gene lost 0 bases, with 7 bases spanning the gap. This CDR3 is CASSGPPTNEKLFF. The CDR3 DNA follows: TGCGCCAGCAGCGGGCCCCCAACTAATGAAAAACTGTTTTTT.